This T cell receptor (beta chain) is drawn from a study of OX40 agonist ivuxolimab in advanced cancers. Overall study context: Enrollees could have had prior anti-PD-1, anti-PD-L1 or anti-CTLA-4 therapy, which 35% to 40% had received.

Study-level results: Not determined was the antigen specificity of the expanded peripheral T cells.

Exclusion of a patient followed from autoimmune disease history or systemic immunosuppression. The protocol was immunoSEQ multiplex PCR, while the TCRdb copy is restricted to in-frame clones and leaves out a portion. The table lists tens of thousands of clones, about 91% of them singletons. Turning to this clone: Its antigen is unknown.

The material sequenced was CD4+ or CD8+ T cells sorted from blood, taken in a trial of the OX40 agonist ivuxolimab. This sequence originates from an adult with an advanced solid tumor such as melanoma, head and neck, liver or kidney cancer.

This CDR3 reads CASSLAFNYGYTF. Here the CDR3 DNA reads TGTGCCAGCAGCTTAGCCTTTAACTATGGCTACACCTTC. V is TRBV7-9 and J is TRBJ1-2; no clear D. The V end lost 0 bases, the J end lost 1 base, and 3 bases lay between the germline ends. Looked up from germline, CDR1 is SEHNR and CDR2 is FQNEAQ (reference sequence). The CDR3 has 13 residues.